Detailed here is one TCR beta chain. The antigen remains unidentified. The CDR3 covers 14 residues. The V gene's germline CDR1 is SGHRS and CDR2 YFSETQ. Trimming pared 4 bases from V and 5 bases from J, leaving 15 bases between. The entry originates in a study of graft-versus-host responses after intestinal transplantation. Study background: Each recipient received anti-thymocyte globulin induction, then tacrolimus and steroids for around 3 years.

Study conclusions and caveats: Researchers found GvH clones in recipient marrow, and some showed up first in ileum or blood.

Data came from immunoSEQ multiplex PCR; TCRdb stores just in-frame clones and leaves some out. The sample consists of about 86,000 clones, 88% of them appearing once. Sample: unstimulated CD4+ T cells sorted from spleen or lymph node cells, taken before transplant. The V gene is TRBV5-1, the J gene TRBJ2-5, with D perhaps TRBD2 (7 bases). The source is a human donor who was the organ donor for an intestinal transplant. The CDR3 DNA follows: TGCGCCAGCAGCCCCAGGGGAGGGGGTGAGACCCAGTACTTC. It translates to CASSPRGGGETQYF.